The 18 T cell receptor beta chains below all came from one sample that was sequenced in a study of T cells after yellow fever vaccination. Each CDR3 protein is one row after TCRdb ran MiXCR on the 5' RACE reads. The table lists roughly 170,000 distinct CDR3 sequences, over 7% of them singletons. The sequencing used CD8+ T cells sorted from PBMCs, collected 45 days after the yellow fever booster vaccination. These receptors were collected from a man aged 18 to 30 who received the YFV17D yellow fever vaccine.

This clonotype was observed many times. This sequence joins TRBV7-9 and TRBJ1-2, with TRBD1 matching over 9 bases. Germline V gene data show CDR1 as SEHNR and CDR2 as FQNEAQ (reference sequence). The CDR3 loop spans 14 amino acids. V was clipped by 4 bases and J by 3 bases; unmatched bases: 3. This CDR3 reads CASSSTGGDYGYTF. In DNA form, the CDR3 reads TGTGCCAGCAGCTCCACAGGGGGCGACTATGGCTACACCTTC.

V is TRBV20-1 and J is TRBJ2-1; 7 bases line up with TRBD2. Germline trimming cut 6 bases from V and 2 bases from J; bases unmatched to any gene: 7. The CDR3 has 14 amino acids. Germline V gene lookup returns CDR1 DFQATT and CDR2 SNEGSKA (reference sequence). The CDR3: CSATAGKAYNEQFF. CDR3 coding DNA: TGCAGTGCAACAGCGGGGAAGGCCTACAATGAGCAGTTCTTC.

This clonotype was observed at least ten times. The J gene is TRBJ2-3, the V gene TRBV6-5, with 9 positions matching TRBD1. V lost 5 bases to trimming and J lost 11 bases; unmatched junction nucleotides: 2. Germline values: CDR1 MNHEY, CDR2 SVGAGI. The CDR3 length is 11 residues. The CDR3, as DNA: TGTGCCAGCAGTCCGGGACAGGGGCAGTATTTT. It translates to CASSPGQGQYF.

Only a few counts were recorded for this clonotype. This sequence joins TRBV7-6 and TRBJ1-1; D is unresolved. CDR3 size: 14 residues. Germline assignment: CDR1 SGHVS and CDR2 FNYEAQ. The V end was cut by 1 base, the J end by 4 bases, with 10 bases between. The CDR3 nucleotides are TGTGCCAGCAGCTTAGAAGAGTTGAGCACTGAAGCTTTCTTT. Its translation is CASSLEELSTEAFF.

This clonotype has a handful of counts. The chain is built from TRBV11-2 and TRBJ2-3; TRBD1 might be the D (5 bases). The germline V gene encodes CDR1 SGHAT and CDR2 FQNNGV. Trimming pared 8 bases from V and 2 bases from J, leaving 11 bases between. This CDR3 has 13 amino acids. CDR3 residues: CASLGLFTDTQYF. The CDR3 DNA is TGTGCCAGCCTGGGGCTTTTCACAGATACGCAGTATTTT.

This sequence joins TRBV28 and TRBJ2-3; the match to TRBD1 covers 8 bases. Germline-derived CDR1 and CDR2 are MDHEN and SYDVKM. V lost 3 bases, J lost 1 base, and 0 bases stayed unmatched. The CDR3 is made up of 14 amino acids. CDR3: CASSLDRGTDTQYF. CDR3 DNA sequence: TGTGCCAGCAGTTTGGACAGGGGCACAGATACGCAGTATTTT.

This clonotype has more than one count but fewer than ten. The gene calls are TRBV9 and TRBJ2-2, with 7 bases fitting TRBD1. V gave up 2 bases and J gave up 1 base; unmatched junction bases: 2. The CDR3 totals 15 residues. Looked up from germline, CDR1 is SGDLS and CDR2 is YYNGEE. The CDR3: CASSVRDRNTGELFF. In nucleotides, the CDR3 is TGTGCCAGCAGCGTTCGGGACAGGAACACCGGGGAGCTGTTTTTT.

This sequence joins TRBV6-5 and TRBJ2-5; D could derive from TRBD1 or TRBD2 (6 bases each). Germline-derived CDR1 and CDR2 are MNHEY and SVGAGI. This CDR3 has 17 amino acids. V dropped 1 base and J dropped 4 bases, with 19 bases sitting between them. CDR3 in DNA: TGTGCCAGCAGTTACTTGCCGGGGGCGATATCCGGAGAGACCCAGTACTTC. This gives the protein CASSYLPGAISGETQYF.

This clonotype has just a few counts. This chain joins TRBV12-3 or TRBV12-4 and TRBJ1-5, with a tentative D call TRBD1 (6 bases). Trimming pared 3 bases from V and 4 bases from J, leaving 10 bases between. The CDR3 sequence is 14 residues long. CDR3 sequence reads: CASSLGTLNQPQHF. The DNA of the CDR3 is TGTGCCAGCAGTTTGGGGACACTGAATCAGCCCCAGCATTTT.

This clonotype has a handful of counts. The chain has TRBV6-1 and TRBJ1-4; D uncertain. V was cut by 1 base and J by 8 bases, with 5 bases left in between. The CDR3 is 12 residues long. Germline CDR1 is MNHNS and CDR2 is SASEGT. Written as DNA, the CDR3 is TGTGCCAGCAGTGAAGGAGGGGAAAAACTGTTTTTT. Translation: CASSEGGEKLFF.

V gene TRBV4-1 combines with J gene TRBJ1-4, with a weak D call TRBD1 (5 bases). Germline CDR1 is MGHRA and CDR2 is YSYEKL. The CDR3 runs 16 residues. The V gene lost 0 bases and the J gene lost 8 bases, with 16 bases spanning the gap. CDR3 sequence: CASSQDFGGRREKLFF. Here the CDR3 DNA reads TGCGCCAGCAGCCAAGATTTCGGGGGTCGACGCGAAAAACTGTTTTTT.

This chain connects TRBV7-2 to TRBJ2-3; 10 bases align to TRBD2. Trimming removed 5 bases from V and 4 bases from J; junction bases left unmatched: 9. There are 16 residues in the CDR3. From germline, CDR1 is SGHTA and CDR2 FQGNSA. Here the CDR3 DNA reads TGTGCCAGCAGCCGAGCTAGCGGGGGAGGGGCAGATACGCAGTATTTT. It encodes CASSRASGGGADTQYF.

This chain links TRBV12-3 or TRBV12-4 with TRBJ1-5; no reliable D call. The germline V and J ends were trimmed by 3 bases and 4 bases, with 16 bases remaining between them. The CDR3 extends over 16 amino acids. CDR3 sequence (DNA): TGTGCCAGCAGTTTTAGGCTGGGGTTTGGGAATCAGCCCCAGCATTTT. Encoded protein: CASSFRLGFGNQPQHF.

This clonotype was seen a few times. The gene calls are TRBV6-2 or TRBV6-3 and TRBJ2-7; 8 nucleotides agree with TRBD2. CDR3 length: 16 amino acids. Germline assignment: CDR1 MNHEY and CDR2 SVGEGT. V shed 2 bases, J shed 2 bases, and the junction held 8 bases outside the gene matches. The CDR3 loop is CASSYGGGGPPYEQYV. The CDR3 nucleotides are TGTGCCAGCAGTTACGGCGGCGGGGGGCCCCCCTACGAGCAGTACGTC.

The V gene is TRBV15, the J gene TRBJ2-1, with D uncertain. Germline CDR1 is LNHNV and CDR2 is YYDKDF (reference sequence). CDR3 length equals 14 residues. V was pared by 4 bases and J by 1 base, with 8 bases between. CDR3 loop: CATSTGESYNEQFF. The CDR3 DNA sequence: TGTGCCACCAGCACGGGTGAGTCCTACAATGAGCAGTTCTTC.

This clonotype was seen only once. V and J are TRBV19 and TRBJ2-1; D is unclear. CDR1 is LNHDA, CDR2 SQIVND, per germline (reference sequence). V gave up 1 base and J gave up 6 bases, with 13 bases separating them. The length of the CDR3 is 15 residues. The CDR3 region is CASSIVASGSNEQFF. For the CDR3, the DNA is TGTGCCAGTAGTATAGTGGCTAGTGGGTCCAATGAGCAGTTCTTC.

This clonotype was counted a few times. The V and J genes are TRBV5-1 and TRBJ1-1, with unresolved D. The V gene's germline CDR1 is SGHRS and CDR2 YFSETQ. Trimming took 1 base from V and 0 from J, leaving 10 bases between them. The CDR3 consists of 15 residues. The CDR3 DNA reads as TGCGCCAGCAGCTTGAATTCGAGGTTGAACACTGAAGCTTTCTTT. It is translated as CASSLNSRLNTEAFF.

The V gene is TRBV12-3 or TRBV12-4, the J gene TRBJ1-1; the match to TRBD1 covers 7 bases. V shed 4 bases and J 0 bases; nucleotides not matched to a gene: 8. The CDR3 is made up of 16 amino acids. The CDR3 region is CASSSPDRLMNTEAFF. CDR3 DNA sequence: TGTGCCAGCAGTTCCCCGGACAGGCTAATGAACACTGAAGCTTTCTTT.